These 18 T cell receptor beta chains were sequenced from one sample in a study of neurological immune-mediated disorders. TCRdb passed the 5' RACE reads through MiXCR, listing each CDR3 protein once. The sample carries roughly 36,000 distinct CDR3 sequences, 13% to 15% recorded once. Specimen: PBMCs. The receptors were sampled from a woman between 45 and 60 years old with HTLV-1-associated myelopathy (HAM/TSP).

In its sample, this clonotype was seen many times. The chain employs TRBV6-5 and TRBJ2-2, with D maybe TRBD2 (5 bases). Germline V lookup: CDR1 MNHEY, CDR2 SVGAGI. CDR3 size: 15 residues. Trimming shortened V by 4 bases and J by 3 bases, and 12 bases separated the two germline ends. As DNA, the CDR3 is TGTGCCAGCAGTTTTACTAGGTGGGACACCGGGGAGCTGTTTTTT. It codes for CASSFTRWDTGELFF.

This clonotype was observed many times. CDR3 sequence: CASSQFYPLDTRHSPLHF. As DNA, the CDR3 is TGTGCCAGCAGCCAATTCTACCCCTTGGACACTCGCCATTCACCCCTCCACTTT. V gene TRBV14 combines with J gene TRBJ1-6, with D possibly being TRBD1 (5 bases). CDR3 length: 18 amino acids. V was trimmed by 2 bases and J by 8 bases, leaving 22 bases between them. The germline V gene encodes CDR1 SGHDN and CDR2 FVKESK. Filled out from reference TRBV14 and TRBJ1-6, the complete variable domain reads EAGVTQFPSHSVIEKGQTVTLRCDPISGHDNLYWYRRVMGKEIKFLLHFVKESKQDESGMPNNRFLAERTGGTYSTLKVQPAELEDSGVYFCASSQFYPLDTRHSPLHFGNGTRLTVT.

The rearrangement joins TRBV28 to TRBJ1-3; perhaps TRBD1 as D (6 bases). In germline, CDR1 is MDHEN, CDR2 SYDVKM. The CDR3 extends over 13 amino acids. Trimming pared 3 bases from V and 4 bases from J, leaving 7 bases between. CDR3 DNA: TGTGCCAGCAGTTTCGGGGGCGGAAACACCATATATTTT. Amino acids: CASSFGGGNTIYF.

In this sample, this clonotype turned up many times. The gene calls are TRBV12-3 or TRBV12-4 and TRBJ1-5; TRBD1 is a possible D gene (5 bases). V was pared by 3 bases and J by 6 bases, with 6 bases between. CDR3 length: 12 residues. CDR3 residues: CASSFRGQPQHF. The CDR3 bases are TGTGCCAGCAGTTTTAGGGGTCAGCCCCAGCATTTT.

The chain is built from TRBV3-1 and TRBJ2-2; D is uncertain. CDR1 is LGHDT and CDR2 is YNNKEL in the germline V gene (reference sequence). Deletions cut 5 bases from V and 5 bases from J, with 9 bases between. This CDR3 region has 13 residues. CDR3 DNA: TGTGCCAGCAGCTTGAGCGTGACCGGGGAGCTGTTTTTT. This sequence encodes CASSLSVTGELFF. The full variable domain, with the rest looked up from reference TRBV3-1 and TRBJ2-2, is DTAVSQTPKYLVTQMGNDKSIKCEQNLGHDTMYWYKQDSKKFLKIMFSYNNKELIINETVPNRFSPKSPDKAHLNLHINSLELGDSAVYFCASSLSVTGELFFGEGSRLTVL.

This sequence joins TRBV4-1 and TRBJ1-1, with D unresolved. V was trimmed by 2 bases and J by 1 base, leaving 17 bases between them. This CDR3 has 17 residues. Germline V CDR1 and CDR2: MGHRA, YSYEKL. CDR3 amino acids: CASSQNGIAGRNTEAFF. The CDR3 DNA is TGCGCCAGCAGCCAAAATGGAATTGCCGGACGGAACACTGAAGCTTTCTTT.

This clonotype was found many times. The chain couples TRBV5-1 to TRBJ1-2; D gene ambiguous. Per germline, CDR1 SGHRS and CDR2 YFSETQ. With 0 bases removed from V and 0 bases from J, the gap between germline ends came to 3 bases. The CDR3 runs to 13 residues. CDR3 residues: CASSLEANYGYTF. Written as DNA, the CDR3 is TGCGCCAGCAGCTTGGAGGCTAACTATGGCTACACCTTC.

This clonotype occurred many times. The genes are TRBV20-1 and TRBJ2-1, with a tentative D call TRBD1 (5 bases). V lost 0 bases, J lost 5 bases, and 14 bases lay in between. Germline values: CDR1 DFQATT, CDR2 SNEGSKA (reference sequence). The CDR3 extends over 15 amino acids. CDR3 in DNA: TGCAGTGCTAGAGATGGGGCACGGAACGACAATGAGCAGTTCTTC. Protein: CSARDGARNDNEQFF.

This clonotype was found many times. This chain joins TRBV20-1 and TRBJ1-1; D gene ambiguous. In germline, CDR1 is DFQATT, CDR2 SNEGSKA (reference sequence). CDR3 length equals 14 residues. Trimming shortened V by 5 bases and J by 1 base, and 14 bases separated the two germline ends. The chain's CDR3 is CSAPSGLWNTEAFF. The CDR3 nucleotides read TGCAGTGCTCCCTCAGGACTTTGGAACACTGAAGCTTTCTTT.

This clonotype was counted at least ten times. This CDR3 reads CASSPPGGQSGELFF. Written as DNA, the CDR3 is TGTGCCAGCAGCCCGCCGGGGGGGCAGTCCGGGGAGCTGTTTTTT. This chain connects TRBV12-3 or TRBV12-4 to TRBJ2-2, with 8 bases aligning to TRBD2. V lost 6 bases, J lost 6 bases, and 9 bases stayed unmatched. This CDR3 region has 15 residues.

In this sample, this clonotype turned up many times. The J gene is TRBJ2-5, the V gene TRBV7-2, with TRBD1 matching 9 bases. Germline V lookup: CDR1 SGHTA, CDR2 FQGNSA. The J segment lost 5 bases and the V segment lost 5 bases, leaving 6 bases of the junction unmatched. This CDR3 contains 14 residues. DNA of the CDR3: TGTGCCAGCAGCCATACAGGGGGCGCCGAGACCCAGTACTTC. Encoded protein: CASSHTGGAETQYF.

This clonotype occurred many times. This sequence joins TRBV6-2 or TRBV6-3 and TRBJ2-4, with D tentatively TRBD1 (6 bases). With 5 bases removed from V and 0 bases from J, the gap between germline ends came to 11 bases. The germline V gene encodes CDR1 MNHEY and CDR2 SVGEGT. This CDR3 is built from 15 residues. CDR3 region: CASSQGPIAKNIQYF. DNA of the CDR3: TGTGCCAGCAGTCAGGGGCCCATAGCCAAAAACATTCAGTACTTC.

This clonotype was seen ten or more times. The rearrangement joins TRBV4-3 to TRBJ1-2; 7 bases align to TRBD1. V trimming: 4 bases; J trimming: 7 bases; junction bases outside the gene matches: 12. Germline V gene sequence: CDR1 LGHNA, CDR2 YSLEER. CDR3 length: 15 amino acids. The CDR3 nucleotides are TGCGCCAGCAGCCTCTACACAGGGGTTCGGGGTGGCTACACCTTC. It encodes CASSLYTGVRGGYTF.

This clonotype was found many times. The chain couples TRBV5-1 to TRBJ2-3, with D perhaps TRBD1 (6 bases). Germline V gene sequence: CDR1 SGHRS, CDR2 YFSETQ. V gave up 2 bases and J gave up 4 bases, with 11 bases separating them. The CDR3 has 14 amino acids. CDR3 in amino acids: CASSFHRAADTQYF. The CDR3 nucleotides read TGCGCCAGCAGCTTTCACAGGGCAGCAGATACGCAGTATTTT. Variable domain in full (rest from reference TRBV5-1 and TRBJ2-3): KAGVTQTPRYLIKTRGQQVTLSCSPISGHRSVSWYQQTPGQGLQFLFEYFSETQRNKGNFPGRFSGRQFSNSRSEMNVSTLELGDSALYLCASSFHRAADTQYFGPGTRLTVL.

There are many counts of this clonotype. The rearrangement uses TRBV7-2 and TRBJ1-1; 7 bases line up with TRBD1. This CDR3 is built from 12 residues. V dropped 3 bases and J dropped 12; count of bases not matched to a gene: 7. CDR1 SGHTA and CDR2 FQGNSA come from the germline V gene. The CDR3 region is CASSLETGRSFF. The CDR3 region has the DNA TGTGCCAGCAGCTTGGAGACAGGGAGGTCTTTCTTT. Filled out from reference TRBV7-2 and TRBJ1-1, the complete variable domain reads GAGVSQSPSNKVTEKGKDVELRCDPISGHTALYWYRQSLGQGLEFLIYFQGNSAPDKSGLPSDRFSAERTGGSVSTLTIQRTQQEDSAVYLCASSLETGRSFFGQGTRLTVV.

This clonotype was counted ten times or more. This chain connects TRBV7-2 to TRBJ2-5, with D unresolved. Germline CDR1 is SGHTA and CDR2 is FQGNSA. Deletions cut 5 bases from V and 1 base from J, with 5 bases between. CDR3 length equals 12 residues. The CDR3 coding sequence is TGTGCCAGCAGCAGTATCCAAGAGACCCAGTACTTC. Translation: CASSSIQETQYF.

This clonotype was seen at least ten times. The chain employs TRBV5-1 and TRBJ1-2; D may be TRBD1 (5 bases). The CDR3 length is 15 residues. V gave up 4 bases and J gave up 0 bases, with 13 bases separating them. CDR1 is SGHRS, CDR2 YFSETQ, per germline. CDR3 DNA: TGCGCCAGCAGCCGGGACGGAGCCGCTAACTATGGCTACACCTTC. Its translation is CASSRDGAANYGYTF.

This clonotype was observed many times. The rearrangement joins TRBV9 to TRBJ1-2; the D is unclear. The CDR3 is 15 residues long. Trimming left V 0 bases short and J 4 bases short, with 13 bases between. Germline CDR1 reads SGDLS; CDR2 reads YYNGEE. CDR3 sequence reads: CASSVDPGSGYGYTF. The DNA of the CDR3 is TGTGCCAGCAGCGTAGATCCGGGGTCGGGCTATGGCTACACCTTC.